These 21 T cell receptor beta chains originate from one sample sequenced in a study of CD8 T cells in Susac syndrome. The RNA input was roughly 0.45 to 1 ug, and it was reverse transcribed with random hexamers. TCRdb processed the immunoSEQ multiplex PCR reads anew with MiXCR; each CDR3 protein has one entry. Here the sample spans about 160,000 distinct CDR3 sequences, around 95% being singletons. Sequenced: CD4+ T cells from PBMCs. Every receptor here comes from a human donor in good health.

This rearrangement joins TRBV6-6 to TRBJ1-6; no reliable D call. CDR1 and CDR2 from the germline V gene are MNHNY and SVGAGI (reference sequence). The V end was cut by 8 bases, the J end by 0 bases, with 11 bases between. The CDR3 totals 15 residues. This CDR3 is CASCRESSYNSPLHF. The CDR3 DNA sequence: TGTGCCAGCTGCAGAGAGAGCTCCTATAATTCACCCCTCCACTTT.

The V and J genes are TRBV20-1 and TRBJ2-2; D gene unclear. V was trimmed by 6 bases and J by 3 bases, leaving 8 bases between them. Germline V gene sequence: CDR1 DFQATT, CDR2 SNEGSKA (reference sequence). This CDR3 has 12 residues. The CDR3 spells CSALLDTGELFF. The CDR3 DNA reads as TGCAGTGCACTACTCGACACCGGGGAGCTGTTTTTT.

The genes are TRBV20-1 and TRBJ2-3, with TRBD2 matching over 11 bases. Germline-derived CDR1 and CDR2 are DFQATT and SNEGSKA (reference sequence). The V segment lost 6 bases and the J segment 2 bases; nucleotides outside the gene matches: 7. There are 15 residues in the CDR3. The CDR3 is CSALGLAAYTDTQYF. The DNA of the CDR3 is TGCAGTGCCTTGGGACTAGCGGCTTACACAGATACGCAGTATTTT.

This clonotype was found a few times. The J gene is TRBJ1-1, the V gene TRBV18; D not resolved. The CDR3 loop spans 13 amino acids. Trimming pared 2 bases from V and 3 bases from J, leaving 7 bases between. Germline CDR1 KGHSH, CDR2 LQKENI. The CDR3 nucleotides read TGTGCCAGCTCACCAGGGTTGGACACTGAAGCTTTCTTT. It codes for CASSPGLDTEAFF.

The J gene is TRBJ1-5, the V gene TRBV30; weak D call: TRBD1 (5 bases). V lost 1 base and J 2 bases, leaving 15 bases between the germline ends. Germline V lookup: CDR1 GTSNPN, CDR2 SVGIG (reference sequence). The CDR3 is made up of 16 amino acids. Here the CDR3 DNA reads TGTGCCTGGAGTGGCCAGGGAGGCTTGGGCAATCAGCCCCAGCATTTT. Its translation is CAWSGQGGLGNQPQHF.

The chain carries TRBV5-4 and TRBJ1-2; D is unclear. The CDR3 covers 15 residues. Trimming took 0 bases from V and 4 from J, leaving 13 bases between them. The germline V gene encodes CDR1 SGHNT and CDR2 YYREEE (reference sequence). CDR3 sequence reads: CASSLVDPTGYGYTF. The DNA of the CDR3 is TGTGCCAGCAGCTTGGTTGACCCGACGGGCTATGGCTACACCTTC.

The chain employs TRBV6-5 and TRBJ1-1; D is unclear. The CDR3 runs to 15 residues. Trimming pared 7 bases from V and 2 bases from J, leaving 17 bases between. CDR1 MNHEY and CDR2 SVGAGI come from the germline V gene. The CDR3 reads CASTSSWSSNTEAFF. CDR3 nucleotides: TGTGCCAGCACCTCCTCCTGGTCAAGTAACACTGAAGCTTTCTTT.

The chain has TRBV6-6 and TRBJ2-4, with D maybe TRBD1 (7 bases). Trimming shortened V by 8 bases and J by 9 bases, and 11 bases separated the two germline ends. The CDR3 loop spans 11 amino acids. The germline gives CDR1 MNHNY, CDR2 SVGAGI (reference sequence). The DNA for the CDR3 is TGTGCCAGCCAGGGGGGCGGCATTCAGTACTTC. As protein: CASQGGGIQYF.

The chain employs TRBV6-1 and TRBJ1-5; D gene ambiguous. CDR1 is MNHNS, CDR2 SASEGT, per germline. Trimming left V 3 bases short and J 1 base short, with 7 bases between. This CDR3 contains 14 residues. CDR3 sequence: CASSELGSNQPQHF. CDR3 coding DNA: TGTGCCAGCAGTGAGTTGGGCAGCAATCAGCCCCAGCATTTT.

The CDR3 loop reads CASSLLPGRNEKLFF. The CDR3 DNA follows: TGCGCCAGCAGCTTGTTGCCAGGTCGGAATGAAAAACTGTTTTTT. The V gene is TRBV5-1, the J gene TRBJ1-4; D gene uncertain. CDR1 is SGHRS, CDR2 YFSETQ, per germline. This CDR3 spans 15 amino acids. Trimming shortened V by 1 base and J by 5 bases, and 12 bases separated the two germline ends.

Here the CDR3 reads CASSFWTGGQADTQYF. The CDR3 region has the DNA TGTGCCAGCAGCTTTTGGACGGGGGGGCAGGCAGATACGCAGTATTTT. V and J are TRBV5-4 and TRBJ2-3; 8 bases are a match to TRBD2. Germline loops: CDR1 SGHNT, CDR2 YYREEE (reference sequence). The length of the CDR3 is 16 residues. With 2 bases clipped from V and 4 bases from J, the junction kept 9 bases outside the gene matches.

Only one count was recorded for this clonotype. V is TRBV7-3 and J is TRBJ2-1, with a possible D match to TRBD1 (6 bases). Trimming stripped 2 bases from V and 8 bases from J, with 7 bases between. CDR3 length equals 12 residues. Germline CDR1 reads SGHTA; CDR2 reads FQGTGA. The CDR3 region has the DNA TGTGCCAGCAGCTTACAGGGGTATGAGCAGTTCTTC. Protein product: CASSLQGYEQFF.

The chain links TRBV6-5 to TRBJ1-2; 8 bases are shared with TRBD1. This CDR3 spans 14 amino acids. The V and J ends lost 7 bases and 4 bases, in that order; junction bases with no gene match: 8. The germline V gene encodes CDR1 MNHEY and CDR2 SVGAGI. CDR3 sequence (DNA): TGTGCCAGCACTTCGACAGGGGTTGGCTATGGCTACACCTTC. This encodes CASTSTGVGYGYTF.

V usage is TRBV3-1 and J usage is TRBJ2-7; perhaps TRBD2 as D (6 bases). This CDR3 comprises 14 residues. CDR1 is LGHDT, CDR2 YNNKEL, per germline (reference sequence). Trimming shortened V by 3 bases and J by 2 bases, and 11 bases separated the two germline ends. The CDR3 sequence is CASSQAGSTYEQYF. The CDR3 coding sequence is TGTGCCAGCAGCCAGGCGGGGTCCACCTACGAGCAGTACTTC.

V is TRBV6-6 and J is TRBJ2-7; TRBD1 aligns across 9 bases. The CDR3 is made up of 16 amino acids. J gave up 2 bases and V 5 bases, and 10 bases lay outside the gene matches. Per the germline V gene, CDR1 is MNHNY and CDR2 is SVGAGI (reference sequence). In DNA form, the CDR3 reads TGTGCCAGCAGTAAAGAGGACAGGGGATTTGCCTACGAGCAGTACTTC. Translating gives CASSKEDRGFAYEQYF.

The chain couples TRBV5-1 to TRBJ2-7, with D possibly being TRBD2 (5 bases). The V end lost 4 bases, the J end lost 0 bases, and 14 bases lay between the germline ends. Germline V gene data show CDR1 as SGHRS and CDR2 as YFSETQ. This CDR3 is 15 amino acids long. The CDR3 region has the DNA TGCGCCAGCAGCACCACCGGACTCCGCTCCTACGAGCAGTACTTC. Its protein is CASSTTGLRSYEQYF.

The chain recombines TRBV3-1 with TRBJ1-1; D is undetermined. CDR1 is LGHDT, CDR2 YNNKEL, per germline (reference sequence). Between the trimmed V and J ends, which lost 1 base and 1 base, there was a span of 4 bases. CDR3 size: 13 residues. The chain's CDR3 is CASSQVRNTEAFF. In DNA, the CDR3 is TGTGCCAGCAGCCAAGTAAGGAACACTGAAGCTTTCTTT.

This clonotype was recorded only once. The chain recombines TRBV29-1 with TRBJ2-7; TRBD1 aligns across 10 bases. Per germline, CDR1 SQVTM and CDR2 ANQGSEA. CDR3 length equals 14 residues. V lost 5 bases, J lost 1 base, and 5 bases stayed unmatched. The CDR3 bases are TGCAGCGTTCAACGGACAGGGGGTTCCTACGAGCAGTACTTC. Translation: CSVQRTGGSYEQYF.

This sequence joins TRBV2 and TRBJ2-5; D unclear. Germline V gene lookup returns CDR1 SNHLY and CDR2 FYNNEI. The V gene lost 4 bases and the J gene lost 7 bases, with 7 bases spanning the gap. The CDR3 is made up of 11 amino acids. CDR3 bases: TGTGCCAGCAGTGGGTCACGGACCCAGTACTTC. Its protein product is CASSGSRTQYF.

The chain links TRBV3-1 to TRBJ1-1; D ambiguous. This CDR3 is 15 amino acids long. Germline V gene sequence: CDR1 LGHDT, CDR2 YNNKEL (reference sequence). Trimming removed 1 base from V and 1 base from J, with 10 bases in between. In nucleotides, the CDR3 is TGTGCCAGCAGCCAAGGGTGGCGGGGGAACACTGAAGCTTTCTTT. Its translation is CASSQGWRGNTEAFF. The full variable domain, its missing parts supplied by reference TRBV3-1 and TRBJ1-1, is DTAVSQTPKYLVTQMGNDKSIKCEQNLGHDTMYWYKQDSKKFLKIMFSYNNKELIINETVPNRFSPKSPDKAHLNLHINSLELGDSAVYFCASSQGWRGNTEAFFGQGTRLTVV.

The chain couples TRBV6-6 to TRBJ2-7; 7 positions match TRBD2. The CDR3 spans 14 residues. The trim removed 10 bases at V and 2 bases at J, leaving 11 bases unmatched. CDR1 is MNHNY and CDR2 is SVGAGI in the germline V gene (reference sequence). The DNA of the CDR3 is TGTGCCACCTCTTTCGGGGGGTCGACCTACGAGCAGTACTTC. Its protein is CATSFGGSTYEQYF.